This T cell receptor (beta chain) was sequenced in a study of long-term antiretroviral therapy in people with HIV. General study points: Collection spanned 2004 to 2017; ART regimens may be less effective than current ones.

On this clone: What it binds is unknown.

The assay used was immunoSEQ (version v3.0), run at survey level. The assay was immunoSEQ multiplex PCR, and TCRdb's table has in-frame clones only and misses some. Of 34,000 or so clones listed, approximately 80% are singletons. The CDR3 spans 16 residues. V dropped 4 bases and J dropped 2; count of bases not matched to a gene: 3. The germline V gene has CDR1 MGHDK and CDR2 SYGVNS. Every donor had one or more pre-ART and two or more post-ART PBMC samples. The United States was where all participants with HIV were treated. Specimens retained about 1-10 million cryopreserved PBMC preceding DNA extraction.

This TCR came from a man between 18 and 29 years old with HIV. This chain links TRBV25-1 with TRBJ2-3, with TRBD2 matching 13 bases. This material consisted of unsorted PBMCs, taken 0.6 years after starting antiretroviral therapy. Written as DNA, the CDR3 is TGTGCCAGCAGTGGCGGGACTAGCGGGGACACAGATACGCAGTATTTT. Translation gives CASSGGTSGDTDTQYF.